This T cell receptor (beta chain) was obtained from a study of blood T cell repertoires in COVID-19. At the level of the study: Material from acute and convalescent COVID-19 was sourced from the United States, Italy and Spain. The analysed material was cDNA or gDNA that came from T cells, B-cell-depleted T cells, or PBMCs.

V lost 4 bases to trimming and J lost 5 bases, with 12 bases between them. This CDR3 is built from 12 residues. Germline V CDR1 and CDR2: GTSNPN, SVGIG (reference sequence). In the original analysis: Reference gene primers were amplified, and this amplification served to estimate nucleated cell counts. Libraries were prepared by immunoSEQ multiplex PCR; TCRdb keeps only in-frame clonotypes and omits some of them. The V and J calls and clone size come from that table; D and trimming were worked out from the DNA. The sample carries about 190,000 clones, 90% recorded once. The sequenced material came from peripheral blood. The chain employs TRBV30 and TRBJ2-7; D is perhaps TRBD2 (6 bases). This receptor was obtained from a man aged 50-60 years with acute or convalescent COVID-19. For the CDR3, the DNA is TGTGCCTGGAAACGGGGGATGGACGAGCAGTACTTC. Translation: CAWKRGMDEQYF.